The entry that follows covers one T cell receptor (beta chain) sequence. The target antigen is unknown. Regions amplified from RNA transcripts were the TCR beta CDR3 regions. The TCR CDR3 was amplified in a first-round RT-PCR using the HTBI primer set. TCRdb called the multiplex PCR reads again in MiXCR, with one record for every CDR3 protein. Of fewer than 600,000 distinct CDR3 sequences listed, 12% to 15% were seen once; the top ten hold about 14%. The sample belongs to a study of T cells in Graves' hyperthyroidism and ophthalmopathy. Study-wide findings and caveats: Most clonotypes expanded in the thyroid (above 0.001) were also present in blood.

PBMCs were obtained from over 8.5 ml fresh peripheral blood. Germline V lookup: CDR1 PRHDT, CDR2 FYEKMQ (reference sequence). V lost 8 bases and J 0 bases, leaving 14 bases between the germline ends. The CDR3 has 14 residues. The sequenced sample was blood. The V and J genes are TRBV13 and TRBJ2-7; D is perhaps TRBD1 or TRBD2 (5 bases each). This receptor was identified in a woman aged 40 to 55 with Graves' hyperthyroidism. CDR3 DNA sequence: TGTGCCAGCGCCCACCCCGGGGCCTCCTACGAGCAGTACTTC. Its translation is CASAHPGASYEQYF. The variable domain in full, completed from reference TRBV13 and TRBJ2-7, reads AAGVIQSPRHLIKEKRETATLKCYPIPRHDTVYWYQQGPGQDPQFLISFYEKMQSDKGSIPDRFSAQQFSDYHSELNMSSLELGDSALYFCASAHPGASYEQYFGPGTRLTVT.